This T cell receptor beta chain was recorded in a study of T cell changes during pregnancy in multiple sclerosis. Profiling relied on immunoSEQ multiplex PCR, and the TCRdb table lists in-frame clones only, not all of them. The table lists some 97,000 clones, 85% to 95% of them singletons. This sequence originates from a female donor with multiple sclerosis, enrolled in a pregnancy study. Sequencing used peripheral blood, obtained before pregnancy.

DNA for the CDR3: TGTGCCTGGAGTGGACCTAGCGGGCCCCACACAGATACGCAGTATTTT. Residues: CAWSGPSGPHTDTQYF. The J gene is TRBJ2-3, the V gene TRBV30; 8 nucleotides align to TRBD2. This CDR3 has 16 amino acids. V trimming: 1 base; J trimming: 2 bases; junction bases outside the gene matches: 8. Germline V gives CDR1 GTSNPN, CDR2 SVGIG (reference sequence).